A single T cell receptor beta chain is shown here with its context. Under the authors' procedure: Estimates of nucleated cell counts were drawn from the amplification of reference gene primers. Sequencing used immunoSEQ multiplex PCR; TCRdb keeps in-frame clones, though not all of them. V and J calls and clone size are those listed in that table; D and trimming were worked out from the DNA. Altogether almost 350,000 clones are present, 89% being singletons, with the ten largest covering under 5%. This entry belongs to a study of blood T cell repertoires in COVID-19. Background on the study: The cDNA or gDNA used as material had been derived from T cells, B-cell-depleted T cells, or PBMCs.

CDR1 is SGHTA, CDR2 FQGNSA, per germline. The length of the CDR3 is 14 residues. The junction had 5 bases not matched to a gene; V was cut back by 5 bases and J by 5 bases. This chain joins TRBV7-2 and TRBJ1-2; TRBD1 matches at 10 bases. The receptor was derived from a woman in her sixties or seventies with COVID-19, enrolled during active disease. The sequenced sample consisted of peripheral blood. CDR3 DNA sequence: TGTGCCAGCAGCCCCGGACAGGGGGGGTATGGCTACACCTTC. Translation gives CASSPGQGGYGYTF.